The source of this T cell receptor beta chain is a study of cytomegalovirus exposure and HLA in healthy donors. On this clone itself: Its antigen remains unknown.

In the PCR, 60 Vbeta and 13 Jbeta primers were used. This table comes from immunoSEQ multiplex PCR, and its TCRdb copy is limited to in-frame clones, with some not included. Of some 200,000 clones in the sample, around 62% are singletons; the top ten hold around 2.9%. CDR1 and CDR2 (germline): LGHNA, YSLEER. The ends lost 2 bases at V and 8 bases at J; junction bases unmatched: 7. The CDR3 contains 14 residues. Study-level findings and limits: TCR beta chains associated with HLA were, in a later analysis, more clonally expanded than equally common others.

The specimen sequenced was PBMCs. This chain connects TRBV4-3 to TRBJ1-2; 8 bases fit TRBD1. The receptor comes from a man aged 40-50 years in good health and CMV-seronegative. Here the CDR3 reads CASSQRTGRGGYTF. CDR3 DNA sequence: TGCGCCAGCAGCCAACGGACAGGGCGGGGAGGCTACACCTTC.